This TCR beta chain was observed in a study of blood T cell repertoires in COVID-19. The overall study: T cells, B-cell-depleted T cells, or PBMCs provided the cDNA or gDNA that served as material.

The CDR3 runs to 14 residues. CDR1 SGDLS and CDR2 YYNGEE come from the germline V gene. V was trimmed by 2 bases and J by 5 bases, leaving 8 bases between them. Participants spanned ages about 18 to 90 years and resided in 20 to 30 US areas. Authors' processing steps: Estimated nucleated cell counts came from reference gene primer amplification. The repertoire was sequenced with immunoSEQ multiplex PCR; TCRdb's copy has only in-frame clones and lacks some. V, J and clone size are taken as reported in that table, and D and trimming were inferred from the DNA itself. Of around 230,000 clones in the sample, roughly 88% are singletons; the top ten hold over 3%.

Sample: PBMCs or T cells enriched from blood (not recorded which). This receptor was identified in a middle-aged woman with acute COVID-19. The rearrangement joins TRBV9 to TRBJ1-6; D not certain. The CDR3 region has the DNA TGTGCCAGCAGCGTGGACGGGGATAATTCACCCCTCCACTTT. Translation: CASSVDGDNSPLHF.